This TCR beta chain was sequenced during a study of cytomegalovirus exposure and HLA in healthy donors. Study-wide points: Later genetic work tied a missense DCLRE1C variant to beta-chain V and J trimming. Sequencing depth roughly uniform across donors was assumed in presence/absence analyses. Available immune exposure information was restricted to CMV serostatus only. Later, an analysis found that common viral pathogens appeared to be linked with several of the most significant clusters.

As to this clone: The antigen is undetermined.

The PCR had 60 Vbeta and 13 Jbeta primers. Profiling relied on immunoSEQ multiplex PCR, and the TCRdb table lists in-frame clones only, not all of them. The sample shows some 190,000 clones, around three quarters of them seen only once. Between the trimmed V and J ends, which lost 3 bases and 2 bases, there was a span of 14 bases. Germline CDR1 LNHDA, CDR2 SQIVND (reference sequence). The CDR3 is 16 amino acids. The clonotype was recovered from a woman in her 30s in good health and CMV-seropositive. The chain links TRBV19 to TRBJ1-5; D possibly corresponds to TRBD1 (6 bases). Material for sequencing was PBMCs. CDR3: CASSMWAGEGNQPQHF. The CDR3 nucleotides are TGTGCCAGTAGTATGTGGGCAGGGGAAGGCAATCAGCCCCAGCATTTT. The full variable domain, completed using reference TRBV19 and TRBJ1-5, is DGGITQSPKYLFRKEGQNVTLSCEQNLNHDAMYWYRQDPGQGLRLIYYSQIVNDFQKGDIAEGYSVSREKKESFPLTVTSAQKNPTAFYLCASSMWAGEGNQPQHFGDGTRLSIL.